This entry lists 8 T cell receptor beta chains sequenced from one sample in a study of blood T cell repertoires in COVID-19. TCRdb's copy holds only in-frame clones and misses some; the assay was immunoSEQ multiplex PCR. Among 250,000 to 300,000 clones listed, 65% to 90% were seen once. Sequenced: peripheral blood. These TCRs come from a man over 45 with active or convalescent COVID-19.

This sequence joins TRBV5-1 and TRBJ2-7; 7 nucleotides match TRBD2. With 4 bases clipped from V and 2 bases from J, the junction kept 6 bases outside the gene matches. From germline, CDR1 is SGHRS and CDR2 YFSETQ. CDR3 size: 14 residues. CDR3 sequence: CASSLSGTTYEQYF. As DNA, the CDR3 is TGCGCCAGCAGCCTCAGCGGGACCACCTACGAGCAGTACTTC.

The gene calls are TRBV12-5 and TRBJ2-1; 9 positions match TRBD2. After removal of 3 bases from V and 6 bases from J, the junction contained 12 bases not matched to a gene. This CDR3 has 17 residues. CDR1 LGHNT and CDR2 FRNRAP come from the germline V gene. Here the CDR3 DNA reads TGTGCTAGTGGTTTCGGACTAGCGACCGATGGGACCAATGAGCAGTTCTTC. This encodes CASGFGLATDGTNEQFF.

The CDR3 bases are TGTGCCAGCAGTTTTATTGGGCGGGACAGGGCTGGGGATTATGGCTACACCTTC. This translates into CASSFIGRDRAGDYGYTF. This chain links TRBV28 with TRBJ1-2; 9 bases match TRBD1. After removal of 3 bases from V and 5 bases from J, the junction contained 16 bases not matched to a gene. The CDR3 is made up of 18 amino acids. CDR1 is MDHEN, CDR2 SYDVKM, per germline.

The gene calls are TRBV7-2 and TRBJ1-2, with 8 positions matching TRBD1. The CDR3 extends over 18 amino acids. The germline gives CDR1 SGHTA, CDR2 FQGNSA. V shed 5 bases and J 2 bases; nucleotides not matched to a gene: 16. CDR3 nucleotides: TGTGCCAGCAGCGCACTCCAGGGGGCGGGTGTTCCCAACTATGGCTACACCTTC. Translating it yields CASSALQGAGVPNYGYTF.

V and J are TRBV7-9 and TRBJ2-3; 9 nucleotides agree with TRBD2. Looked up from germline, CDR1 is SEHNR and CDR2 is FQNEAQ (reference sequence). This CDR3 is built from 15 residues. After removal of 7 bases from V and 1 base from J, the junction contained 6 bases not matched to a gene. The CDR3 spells CASTNSGGGTDTQYF. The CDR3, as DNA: TGTGCCAGCACCAATAGCGGGGGTGGCACAGATACGCAGTATTTT.

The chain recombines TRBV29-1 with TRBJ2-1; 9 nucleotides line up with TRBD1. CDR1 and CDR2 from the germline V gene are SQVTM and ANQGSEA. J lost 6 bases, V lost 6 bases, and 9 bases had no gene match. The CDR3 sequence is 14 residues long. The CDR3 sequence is CSVQRDRASNEQFF. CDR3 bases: TGCAGCGTCCAAAGGGACAGGGCTTCCAATGAGCAGTTCTTC.

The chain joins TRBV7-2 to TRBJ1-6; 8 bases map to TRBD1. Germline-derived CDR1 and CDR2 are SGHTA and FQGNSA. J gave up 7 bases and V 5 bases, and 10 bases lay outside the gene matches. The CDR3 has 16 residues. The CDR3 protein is CASSAGQGRLNSPLHF. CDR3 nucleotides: TGTGCCAGCAGCGCAGGACAGGGACGTCTCAATTCACCCCTCCACTTT.

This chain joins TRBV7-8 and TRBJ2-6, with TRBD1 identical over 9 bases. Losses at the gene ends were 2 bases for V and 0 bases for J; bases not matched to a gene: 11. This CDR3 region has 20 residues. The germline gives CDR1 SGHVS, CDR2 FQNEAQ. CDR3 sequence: CASSLRARTGATSGANVLTF. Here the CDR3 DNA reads TGTGCCAGCAGCTTACGCGCCCGGACAGGGGCTACCTCTGGGGCCAACGTCCTGACTTTC.